Shown below are 2 T cell receptor beta chains from a single sample sequenced in a study of T cell responses to AZD1222 COVID-19 vaccine. Profiled with immunoSEQ multiplex PCR; TCRdb holds only in-frame clones, not every one. Of about 100,000 clones listed, about 85% were seen once; the top ten hold roughly 2.5%. The source was peripheral blood, collected 28 days after the second AZD1222 dose. These receptors were taken from an adult who received the AZD1222 COVID-19 vaccine.

This clone was recorded only once. The chain has TRBV3-1 (or the pseudogene TRBV3-2) and TRBJ2-7; 9 bases align to TRBD1. Germline CDR1 LGHDT, CDR2 YNNKEL (reference sequence). With 5 bases clipped from V and 4 bases from J, the junction kept 9 bases outside the gene matches. The CDR3 length is 15 residues. In nucleotides, the CDR3 is TGTGCCAGCAGCGGGGGGACAGGGTTATCGTACGAGCAGTACTTC. Its protein product is CASSGGTGLSYEQYF.

This chain joins TRBV9 and TRBJ2-1; tentative D call: TRBD2 (5 bases). V gave up 0 bases and J gave up 2 bases, with 12 bases separating them. Germline assignment: CDR1 SGDLS and CDR2 YYNGEE. The CDR3 spans 16 residues. CDR3 region: CASSVDPSGTYNEQFF. The DNA for the CDR3 is TGTGCCAGCAGCGTAGATCCCAGCGGTACCTACAATGAGCAGTTCTTC.